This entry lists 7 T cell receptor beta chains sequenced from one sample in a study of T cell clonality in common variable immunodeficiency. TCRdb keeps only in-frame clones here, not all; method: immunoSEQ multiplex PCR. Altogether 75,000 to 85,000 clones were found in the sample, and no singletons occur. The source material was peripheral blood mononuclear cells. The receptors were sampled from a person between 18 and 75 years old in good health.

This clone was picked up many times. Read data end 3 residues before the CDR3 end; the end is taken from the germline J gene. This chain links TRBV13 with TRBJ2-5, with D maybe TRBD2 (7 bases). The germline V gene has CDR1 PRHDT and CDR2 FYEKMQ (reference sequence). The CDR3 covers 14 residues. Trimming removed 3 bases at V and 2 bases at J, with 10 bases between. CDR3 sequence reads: CASSLGRGQETQYF. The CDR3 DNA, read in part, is TGTGCCAGCAGCTTGGGGAGGGGGCAAGAGACC. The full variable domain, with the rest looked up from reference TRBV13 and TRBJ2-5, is AAGVIQSPRHLIKEKRETATLKCYPIPRHDTVYWYQQGPGQDPQFLISFYEKMQSDKGSIPDRFSAQQFSDYHSELNMSSLELGDSALYFCASSLGRGQETQYFGPGTRLLVL.

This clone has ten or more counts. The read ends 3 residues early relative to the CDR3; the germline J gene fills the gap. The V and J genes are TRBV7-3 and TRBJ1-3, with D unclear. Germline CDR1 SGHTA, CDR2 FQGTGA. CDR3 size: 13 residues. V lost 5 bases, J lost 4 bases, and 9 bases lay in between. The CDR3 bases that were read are TGTGCCAGCAGCCACGAGAGCGGAAACACC. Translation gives CASSHESGNT. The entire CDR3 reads CASSHESGNTIYF.

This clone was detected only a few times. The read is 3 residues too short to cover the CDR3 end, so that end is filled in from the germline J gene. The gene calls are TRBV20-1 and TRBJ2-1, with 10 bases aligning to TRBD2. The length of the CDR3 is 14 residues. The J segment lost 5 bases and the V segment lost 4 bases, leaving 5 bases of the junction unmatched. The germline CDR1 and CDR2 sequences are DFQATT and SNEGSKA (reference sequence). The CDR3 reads CSAMSGRGDNEQFF. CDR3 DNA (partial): TGCAGTGCTATGAGCGGGAGGGGCGACAATGAG.

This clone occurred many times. CDR3 loop: CASSRGGGGSGANVLTF. The covered CDR3 bases are TGTGCCAGTAGTAGGGGAGGGGGGGGCTCTGGGGCCAACGTC. The V and J genes are TRBV19 and TRBJ2-6; possible D gene TRBD2, 7 bases. Coverage ceases 3 residues before the CDR3 finishes, and the germline J gene fills in the end. Germline V lookup: CDR1 LNHDA, CDR2 SQIVND (reference sequence). The CDR3 contains 17 residues. V lost 4 bases, J lost 0 bases, and 13 bases lay in between.

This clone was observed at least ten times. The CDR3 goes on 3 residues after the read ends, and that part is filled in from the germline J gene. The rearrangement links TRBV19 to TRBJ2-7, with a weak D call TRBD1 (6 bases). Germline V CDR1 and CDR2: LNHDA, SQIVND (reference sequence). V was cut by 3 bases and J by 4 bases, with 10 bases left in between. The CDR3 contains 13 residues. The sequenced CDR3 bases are TGTGCCAGTAGTATGAACAGGGATTACGAG. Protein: CASSMNRDYE. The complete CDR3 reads CASSMNRDYEQYF. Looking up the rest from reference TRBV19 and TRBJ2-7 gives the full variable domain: DGGITQSPKYLFRKEGQNVTLSCEQNLNHDAMYWYRQDPGQGLRLIYYSQIVNDFQKGDIAEGYSVSREKKESFPLTVTSAQKNPTAFYLCASSMNRDYEQYFGPGTRLTVT.

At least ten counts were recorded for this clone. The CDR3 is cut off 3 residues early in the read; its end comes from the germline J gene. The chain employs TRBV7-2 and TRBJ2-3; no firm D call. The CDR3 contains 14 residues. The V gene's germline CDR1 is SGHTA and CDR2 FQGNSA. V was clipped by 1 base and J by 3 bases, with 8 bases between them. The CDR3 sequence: CASSLGATTDTQYF. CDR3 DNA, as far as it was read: TGTGCCAGCAGCTTAGGGGCCACTACAGATACG.

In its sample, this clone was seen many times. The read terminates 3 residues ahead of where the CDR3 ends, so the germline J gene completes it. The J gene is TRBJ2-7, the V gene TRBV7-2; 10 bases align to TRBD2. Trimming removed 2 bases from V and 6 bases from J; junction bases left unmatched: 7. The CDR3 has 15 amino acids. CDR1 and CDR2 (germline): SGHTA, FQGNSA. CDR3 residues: CASSLKAGGIFEQYF. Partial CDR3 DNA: TGTGCCAGCAGCTTAAAAGCGGGAGGGATCTTCGAG.